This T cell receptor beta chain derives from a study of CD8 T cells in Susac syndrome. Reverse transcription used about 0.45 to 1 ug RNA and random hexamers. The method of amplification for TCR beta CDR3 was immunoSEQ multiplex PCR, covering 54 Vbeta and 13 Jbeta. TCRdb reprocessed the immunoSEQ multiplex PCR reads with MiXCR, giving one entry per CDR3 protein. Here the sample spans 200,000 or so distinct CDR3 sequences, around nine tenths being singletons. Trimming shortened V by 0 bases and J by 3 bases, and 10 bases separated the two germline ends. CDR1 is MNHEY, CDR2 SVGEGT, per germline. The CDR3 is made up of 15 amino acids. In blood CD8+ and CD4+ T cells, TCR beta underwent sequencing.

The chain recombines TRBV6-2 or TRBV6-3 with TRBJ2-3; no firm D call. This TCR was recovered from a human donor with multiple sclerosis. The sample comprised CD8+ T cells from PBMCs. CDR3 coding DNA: TGTGCCAGCAGTTACTCTGACTCAAGGACAGATACGCAGTATTTT. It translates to CASSYSDSRTDTQYF.